A selection of T cell receptor beta chains follows, all from one sample in a study of shared clonotypes between healthy human individuals. Generated by immunoSEQ multiplex PCR, the TCRdb table keeps only in-frame clones and is missing some. The data contain millions of clones, about 94% of them singletons. The sample consisted of naive CD8+ T cells sorted from blood. The source of these receptors is a man between 18 and 35 years old in good health. The CDR3 runs from the conserved cysteine through the conserved F or W. A D gene is named only where the DNA matches it firmly. For some rows the clone size is stated as once, few or many, or as a class when expanded; others skip it.

TRBV2	.	.	TRBJ1-4	TGTGCCAGCCGGAGGCAGGGAGAAGAAAAACTGTTTTTT	CASRRQGEEKLFF
TRBV6-5	once	.	TRBJ2-7	TGTGCCAGCGGCGCGGGGGCCACCTACGAGCAGTACTTC	CASGAGATYEQYF
TRBV6-1	.	TRBD2	TRBJ2-7	TGTGCCAGCAGTGAATACCCGGTCGGGGGGTGGGAGATAGGGCTAGGCGAGCAGTACTTC	CASSEYPVGGWEIGLGEQYF
TRBV28	once	.	TRBJ2-5	TGTGCCAGCAGTTTATTACTAATTGCGGGACAAGAGACCCAGTACTTC	CASSLLLIAGQETQYF
TRBV7-9	.	.	TRBJ2-7	TGTGCCAGCAGCCTAAACCCCTACGAGCAGTACTTC	CASSLNPYEQYF
TRBV7-6	.	TRBD1	TRBJ1-2	TGTGCCAGCAGCCCCGGACAGGGGGACTATGGCTACACCTTC	CASSPGQGDYGYTF
TRBV6-5	.	.	TRBJ1-1	TGTGCCAGCAGTTTAAAGTCAGGGTATGGGAACACTGAAGCTTTCTTT	CASSLKSGYGNTEAFF
TRBV7-9	.	TRBD1	TRBJ2-2	TGTGCCAGCAGCTCCCGGGACAGGGACACCGGGGAGCTGTTTTTT	CASSSRDRDTGELFF
TRBV27	.	.	TRBJ2-7	TGTGCCAGCAGTACCAAACAGGGTTACGAGCAGTACTTC	CASSTKQGYEQYF
TRBV13	.	.	TRBJ1-6	TGTGCCAGCAGCTTAGCCGGCAGCTCCTATAATTCACCCCTCCACTTT	CASSLAGSSYNSPLHF
TRBV6-5	.	TRBD1	TRBJ2-1	TGTGCCAGCACCCAAGGGGGACAGGGCCTAGTTGAGCAGTTCTTC	CASTQGGQGLVEQFF
TRBV28	.	.	TRBJ1-5	TGTGCCAGCAGTTCTGTCGCACAGGGACCATATAGCAATCAGCCCCAGCATTTT	CASSSVAQGPYSNQPQHF
TRBV9	.	TRBD1	TRBJ1-3	TGTGCCAGCAGCGTAGCGGACAGGAGCTCTGGAAACACCATATATTTT	CASSVADRSSGNTIYF
TRBV7-2	.	.	TRBJ2-2	TGTGCCAGCAGCTTAGATGGGAACACCGGGGAGCTGTTTTTT	CASSLDGNTGELFF
TRBV4-1	.	.	TRBJ1-5	TGCGCCAGCAGCCAAGAACAGTTCGGGGCTGGCAATCAGCCCCAGCATTTT	CASSQEQFGAGNQPQHF
TRBV27	.	TRBD2	TRBJ2-3	TGTGCCAGCAGTAGCGGGAGGCTCACAGATACGCAGTATTTT	CASSSGRLTDTQYF
TRBV28	.	.	TRBJ1-5	TGTGCCAGCAGACCCTTACTCGACAATCAGCCCCAGCATTTT	CASRPLLDNQPQHF
TRBV30	.	.	TRBJ1-2	TGTGCCCAAAGGGCCCTCGTTTTAGCTAACTATGGCTACACCTTC	CAQRALVLANYGYTF
TRBV28	.	.	TRBJ1-2	TGTGCCAGCAGTCTGAGGACGGGGGCCCACTATGGCTACACCTTC	CASSLRTGAHYGYTF
TRBV6-1	.	.	TRBJ1-2	TGTGCCAGCAGGGGGGGAGGTCCCTATGGCTACACCTTC	CASRGGGPYGYTF
TRBV11-2	.	TRBD2	TRBJ2-5	TGTGCCAGCAGCTTCCTAGTGGAGACTAGCGGCCAAGAGACCCAGTACTTC	CASSFLVETSGQETQYF
TRBV28	.	.	TRBJ1-5	TGTGCCAGCAGTTCATTCTTGGGGAATCAGCCCCAGCATTTT	CASSSFLGNQPQHF
TRBV7-8	.	.	TRBJ2-7	TGTGCCAGCAGCTTAGCGACGGGGGTCGAGCAGTACTTC	CASSLATGVEQYF
TRBV16	once	.	TRBJ2-1	TGTGCCAGCAGCCGACTAAGCAGCTCCGAGGGGTTCTTC	CASSRLSSSEGFF
TRBV27	.	.	TRBJ1-6	TGTGCCAGCACCGTCCGGGGGCCCAGTTCGCCCCTCCACTTT	CASTVRGPSSPLHF
TRBV6-6	.	.	TRBJ2-1	TGTGCCAGCAGTTACGTGGCAGGGTTGCAATCTGAGCAGTTCTTC	CASSYVAGLQSEQFF
TRBV9	once	.	TRBJ2-3	TGTGCCAGCAGCGTAGGTTGGAGCGGAACGGGCACAGATACGCAGTATTTT	CASSVGWSGTGTDTQYF
TRBV11-3	.	TRBD1	TRBJ2-2	TGTGCCAGCAGCTTAGATCAGGGACAGGCGAACACCGGGGAGCTGTTTTTT	CASSLDQGQANTGELFF
TRBV19	few	TRBD1	TRBJ2-7	TGTGCCAGTAGAGCCCTGGGGACAGCGTCCTACGAGCAGTACTTC	CASRALGTASYEQYF
TRBV9	.	TRBD1	TRBJ1-2	TGTGCCAGCAGCGTAGAAAGGATGGTGGGGACAGGGAGCTTCTATGGCTACACCTTC	CASSVERMVGTGSFYGYTF
TRBV7-9	.	TRBD2	TRBJ2-3	TGTGCCAGCAGCTTAATAAGCGGGGGGGCAGATACGCAGTATTTT	CASSLISGGADTQYF
TRBV7-6	.	.	TRBJ1-1	TGTGCCAGCAGCAACGTTGAGGGGAACACTGAAGCTTTCTTT	CASSNVEGNTEAFF
TRBV6-1	once	TRBD1	TRBJ2-5	TGTGCCAGCAGTGACCCCGGGACAGGGGGCGGTGAGACCCAGTACTTC	CASSDPGTGGGETQYF
TRBV12-2	.	.	TRBJ2-1	TGTGCAAGTCGCACCTCAAAAACGGGCGTAGCGGGAGACAATGAGCAGTTCTTC	CASRTSKTGVAGDNEQFF
TRBV29-1	.	.	TRBJ1-1	TGCAGCGTTGTCATCACTGAAGCTTTCTTT	CSVVITEAFF
TRBV14	.	.	TRBJ1-1	TGTGCCAGCAGCCCTTGGGAGGGATTTGACACTGAAGCTTTCTTT	CASSPWEGFDTEAFF
TRBV7-8	.	TRBD2	TRBJ2-7	TGTGCCAGCAGCCCGGGACTAGCGGGAGTATTGTACGAGCAGTACTTC	CASSPGLAGVLYEQYF
TRBV27	.	.	TRBJ2-7	TGTGCCAGCAGTCCCCTGGTACACCTCGGAGGCTGGGAGCAGTACTTC	CASSPLVHLGGWEQYF
TRBV7-8	.	TRBD2	TRBJ2-1	TGTGCCAGCAGCCCGGGAGGGGGGAATGAGCAGTTCTTC	CASSPGGGNEQFF
TRBV4-3	.	TRBD2	TRBJ2-1	TGCGCCAGCAGCCAAGGGACTAGTCCATACAATGAGCAGTTCTTC	CASSQGTSPYNEQFF
TRBV6-5	.	TRBD2	TRBJ2-7	TGTGCCAGCACCTGGGCTAGCGGTACCTACGAGCAGTACTTC	CASTWASGTYEQYF
TRBV6-6	.	.	TRBJ2-2	TGTGCCAGCAGTTACTCGTTCCCCACCGGGGAGCTGTTTTTT	CASSYSFPTGELFF
TRBV7-9	.	TRBD1	TRBJ2-7	TGTGCCAGCAGCGAGGACAGGGACTACGAGCAGTACTTC	CASSEDRDYEQYF
TRBV7-9	.	.	TRBJ1-1	TGTGCCAGCAGCTTAGGACGGGGAAACACTGAAGCTTTCTTT	CASSLGRGNTEAFF
TRBV28	.	.	TRBJ2-2	TGTGCCAGCAGTCCTACGAAGTCCGGGGAGCTGTTTTTT	CASSPTKSGELFF